What follows are 8 T cell receptor beta chains derived from one specimen sequenced in a study of radiotherapy plus CTLA-4 blockade in lung cancer. TCRdb keeps only in-frame clones here, not all; method: immunoSEQ multiplex PCR. The repertoire consists of about 66,000 clones, with about 85% occurring once and the leading ten covering about 4.2%. The specimen was peripheral blood, collected from a patient treated with radiotherapy plus ipilimumab. Every receptor here comes from a human donor with non-small cell lung cancer who had a partial response to radiotherapy plus ipilimumab.

V is TRBV9 and J is TRBJ2-1; 10 positions agree with TRBD2. The V segment lost 4 bases and the J segment 6 bases; nucleotides outside the gene matches: 10. This CDR3 spans 16 amino acids. Germline-derived CDR1 and CDR2 are SGDLS and YYNGEE. The CDR3 sequence is CASSPLGSGRANEQFF. The CDR3 DNA reads TGTGCCAGCAGCCCCCTGGGGAGCGGGAGGGCCAATGAGCAGTTCTTC.

There are a few counts of this clone. The chain links TRBV7-9 to TRBJ2-5, with D tentatively TRBD1 (6 bases). V was cut by 2 bases and J by 2 bases, with 12 bases left in between. This CDR3 is 15 amino acids long. Germline values: CDR1 SEHNR, CDR2 FQNEAQ (reference sequence). CDR3 in amino acids: CASSLIRGQQETQYF. The DNA for the CDR3 is TGTGCCAGCAGCTTAATCAGGGGCCAGCAAGAGACCCAGTACTTC.

This clone appeared a single time. This chain links TRBV28 with TRBJ2-7; 9 bases line up with TRBD2. CDR1 is MDHEN and CDR2 is SYDVKM in the germline V gene. The CDR3 is 16 residues long. J was trimmed by 2 bases and V by 5 bases; bases with no gene match: 10. The CDR3 region has the DNA TGTGCCAGCAGTGCGTTCAGCGGGAGGCTACCCTACGAGCAGTACTTC. Encoded protein: CASSAFSGRLPYEQYF.

This clone appeared once. The chain combines TRBV7-2 with TRBJ1-5; D call uncertain. The CDR3 runs to 15 residues. Germline lookup yields CDR1 SGHTA and CDR2 FQGNSA. Trimming removed 5 bases from V and 3 bases from J, with 14 bases in between. The CDR3 DNA reads as TGTGCCAGCAGCCCCCCGGGAAGACACAATCAGCCCCAGCATTTT. Translating gives CASSPPGRHNQPQHF.

The chain carries TRBV28 and TRBJ1-5; D unclear. The germline V gene encodes CDR1 MDHEN and CDR2 SYDVKM. The CDR3 is 13 residues long. V was pared by 5 bases and J by 7 bases, with 12 bases between. The CDR3 reads CASSLPIRQPQHF. The CDR3 coding sequence is TGTGCCAGCAGTCTGCCCATTCGGCAGCCCCAGCATTTT.

This clone was counted a single time. The genes are TRBV6-5 and TRBJ2-5, with 13 bases identical to TRBD2. J was trimmed by 3 bases and V by 4 bases; bases with no gene match: 5. The germline V gene has CDR1 MNHEY and CDR2 SVGAGI. This CDR3 comprises 16 residues. CDR3 bases: TGTGCCAGCAGTTCGAGACTAGCGGGAGGAGAAGAGACCCAGTACTTC. As protein: CASSSRLAGGEETQYF.

V gene TRBV9 combines with J gene TRBJ2-5, with TRBD2 identical over 9 bases. Unmatched junction bases numbered 9, after V lost 4 bases and J lost 5 bases. CDR1 is SGDLS and CDR2 is YYNGEE in the germline V gene. The CDR3 totals 15 residues. The CDR3 nucleotides are TGTGCCAGCAGCAAGACTAGCGGAACAGCGGAGACCCAGTACTTC. It encodes CASSKTSGTAETQYF.

J is TRBJ2-5 and V is TRBV5-1, with 7 positions matching TRBD2. The germline V gene encodes CDR1 SGHRS and CDR2 YFSETQ. The CDR3 spans 15 residues. V shed 0 bases, J shed 3 bases, and the junction held 5 bases outside the gene matches. The CDR3 sequence is CASSLAAGVEETQYF. The CDR3, as DNA: TGCGCCAGCAGCTTGGCCGCGGGAGTGGAAGAGACCCAGTACTTC.